The rows below give T cell receptor beta chains drawn from one sample of a study of a mutant IDH1 vaccine in newly diagnosed glioma. The data were produced by immunoSEQ multiplex PCR, yet TCRdb's version contains in-frame clones alone and is incomplete. The table has tens of thousands of clones, roughly 80% seen once. No antigen has been identified for these receptors. Sequencing used PBMCs, obtained from a glioma patient whose treatment included an IDH1 peptide vaccine. These receptors all come from a man aged 45-60 years with glioma. The CDR3 runs from the conserved cysteine through the conserved F or W. A D gene is named only where the DNA matches it firmly. Part of the rows lack a size; the others show once, few, many or a class for expanded clones.

j_call d_call clone_size v_call cdr3_nt cdr3_aa
TRBJ1-5 . once TRBV9 TGTGCCAGCAGCGTAGGAGTTAGCAATCAGCCCCAGCATTTT CASSVGVSNQPQHF
TRBJ2-1 TRBD1 . TRBV30 TGTGCCTGGCAAGGACAGGGGGGCGATGAGCAGTTCTTC CAWQGQGGDEQFF
TRBJ2-2 . medium-sized TRBV21-1 TGTGCCAGCAGCAAGTTTCGGATTGGACCGAGGAACACCGGGGAGCTGTTTTTT CASSKFRIGPRNTGELFF
TRBJ1-4 . . TRBV7-9 TGTGCCAGCAGCCCCGGGGAAAAACTGTTTTTT CASSPGEKLFF
TRBJ2-7 TRBD2 . TRBV7-6 TGTGCCAGCAGCTTAGCCGGGGGACTATCACCAGAGGAGCAGTACTTC CASSLAGGLSPEEQYF
TRBJ2-5 TRBD2 . TRBV4-1 TGCGCCAGCAGCCAAGATCCCGGGAGGGTACAAGAGACCCAGTACTTC CASSQDPGRVQETQYF
TRBJ1-1 . few TRBV6-5 TGTGCCAGCAGTTACGGGTCAGGGCTGGTGAACACTGAAGCTTTCTTT CASSYGSGLVNTEAFF
TRBJ2-2 TRBD2 . TRBV28 TGTGCCAGCAGCGAGCGGGAGGGCCCGGCCTCCGGGGAGCTGTTTTTT CASSEREGPASGELFF
TRBJ1-3 . few TRBV30 TGTGCCTGGAAGTTGGAACGTGCTGGAAACACCATATATTTT CAWKLERAGNTIYF
TRBJ2-5 . . TRBV11-2 TGTGCCAGCAGCTCCGCAGAGACCCAGTACTTC CASSSAETQYF
TRBJ2-2 . . TRBV6-4 TGTGCCAGCAGTGACTCGACGACAAACACCGGGGAGCTGTTTTTT CASSDSTTNTGELFF
TRBJ1-2 . once TRBV7-9 TGTGCCAGCCTAGGCTGGGGGGAGGACTATGGCTACACCTTC CASLGWGEDYGYTF
TRBJ2-2 . . TRBV19 TGTGCCAGTAGTCATGGGACATCCTTCACCGGGGAGCTGTTTTTT CASSHGTSFTGELFF
TRBJ2-7 . . TRBV29-1 TGCAGCGTCCTAACGGATGGGGTCTACGAGCAGTACTTC CSVLTDGVYEQYF
TRBJ1-5 . few TRBV19 TGTGCCAGTGGTGGACAGCCGTATAGCAATCAGCCCCAGCATTTT CASGGQPYSNQPQHF
TRBJ1-3 . . TRBV5-5 TGTGCCAGCAGCTTGGTCCCGAGCTCTGGAAACACCATATATTTT CASSLVPSSGNTIYF
TRBJ2-3 . . TRBV30 TGTGCCTGGAGTGCTCGGCAGGGGGATACGCAGTATTTT CAWSARQGDTQYF